This entry lists 26 T cell receptor beta chains sequenced from one sample in a study of identical twins. TCRdb re-called the 5' RACE reads through MiXCR, storing one row per CDR3 protein. In the table there are fewer than 900,000 distinct CDR3 sequences, over 20% of which are singletons. This sample also belongs to another study, concerning T cells expressing NK-cell markers.

The sample taken for sequencing was PBMCs. These receptor sequences come from a woman between 18 and 29 years old in good health.

The chain links TRBV6-5 to TRBJ1-1, with 8 nucleotides matching TRBD1. V gave up 2 bases and J gave up 8 bases; unmatched junction bases: 7. The CDR3 runs 14 residues. Looked up from germline, CDR1 is MNHEY and CDR2 is SVGAGI. The CDR3, as DNA: TGTGCCAGCAGTTACACCGACAGGGGCAGGGAAGCTTTCTTT. It yields the protein CASSYTDRGREAFF.

This rearrangement joins TRBV20-1 to TRBJ1-1, with D possibly being TRBD1 (5 bases). Trimming pared 3 bases from V and 5 bases from J, leaving 16 bases between. The CDR3 is 14 amino acids. Germline assignment: CDR1 DFQATT and CDR2 SNEGSKA (reference sequence). The CDR3 loop is CSASRAGGVTEAFF. The CDR3 nucleotides are TGCAGTGCTAGCAGGGCGGGGGGGGTGACTGAAGCTTTCTTT.

Points on this clonotype: The junction differs from germline at one of its ends, possibly a read error. V usage is TRBV12-3 or TRBV12-4 and J usage is TRBJ2-1; 8 positions agree with TRBD1. This CDR3 has 15 amino acids. CDR3 residues: CDSSLGTGLLNEQFF. The CDR3 DNA is TGTGACAGCAGTTTAGGGACAGGATTATTAAATGAGCAGTTCTTC.

The gene calls are TRBV20-1 and TRBJ2-7, with TRBD2 as a possible D gene (6 bases). CDR3 length equals 13 residues. The germline V and J ends were trimmed by 1 base and 5 bases, with 12 bases remaining between them. Germline V gives CDR1 DFQATT, CDR2 SNEGSKA (reference sequence). The CDR3 sequence is CSARGLGAHEQYF. CDR3 bases: TGCAGTGCTAGAGGACTAGGGGCCCACGAGCAGTACTTC.

This clonotype was found a few times. The V gene is TRBV20-1, the J gene TRBJ2-2, with 8 nucleotides matching TRBD2. Germline V gives CDR1 DFQATT, CDR2 SNEGSKA (reference sequence). This CDR3 has 15 amino acids. V gave up 3 bases and J gave up 4 bases; unmatched junction bases: 7. The CDR3 DNA reads as TGCAGTGCTAGGGATACCGGGACTAGCACCGGGGAGCTGTTTTTT. This translates into CSARDTGTSTGELFF.

The chain uses TRBV7-9 and TRBJ2-5, with D maybe TRBD2 (5 bases). In germline, CDR1 is SEHNR, CDR2 FQNEAQ (reference sequence). The CDR3 contains 13 residues. The V end was cut by 3 bases, the J end by 4 bases, with 9 bases between. The CDR3 DNA reads as TGTGCCAGCAGCTTTGCTAGCACAGAGACCCAGTACTTC. This sequence encodes CASSFASTETQYF.

V usage is TRBV6-1 and J usage is TRBJ2-7; D gene ambiguous. The CDR3 loop spans 14 amino acids. Germline V lookup: CDR1 MNHNS, CDR2 SASEGT. The V end lost 7 bases, the J end lost 5 bases, and 18 bases lay between the germline ends. This CDR3 is CASTLGGGFHEQYF. DNA for the CDR3: TGTGCCAGCACTCTAGGCGGTGGCTTTCACGAGCAGTACTTC.

V usage is TRBV4-3 and J usage is TRBJ2-4; maybe TRBD2 (6 bases). The V gene's germline CDR1 is LGHNA and CDR2 YSLEER. This CDR3 has 16 residues. V was clipped by 0 bases and J by 3 bases, with 12 bases between them. This chain's CDR3 is CASSQDRQGGKNIQYF. The CDR3 nucleotides read TGCGCCAGCAGCCAAGATAGGCAGGGAGGCAAAAACATTCAGTACTTC.

This clonotype was seen a handful of times. The rearrangement joins TRBV20-1 to TRBJ2-7; D gene uncertain. The CDR3 spans 15 residues. V was clipped by 1 base and J by 0 bases, with 13 bases between them. Germline CDR1 and CDR2: DFQATT and SNEGSKA (reference sequence). The CDR3 DNA reads as TGCAGTGCTAGAGCGCCGACTCGAAGCTCCTACGAGCAGTACTTC. Translation gives CSARAPTRSSYEQYF.

The chain combines TRBV10-3 with TRBJ2-1; the D gene could be TRBD1 or TRBD2 (7 bases each). V lost 10 bases and J 7 bases, leaving 17 bases between the germline ends. Germline-derived CDR1 and CDR2 are ENHRY and SYGVKD. This CDR3 is built from 13 residues. DNA for the CDR3: TGTGCCACAGGGGAGGGGGCGAGAAATGAGCAGTTCTTC. Translating gives CATGEGARNEQFF.

The J gene is TRBJ2-1, the V gene TRBV11-1; 13 bases are shared with TRBD2. Germline-derived CDR1 and CDR2 are SGHAT and FQDESV (reference sequence). The CDR3 spans 18 residues. After removal of 1 base from V and 1 base from J, the junction contained 4 bases not matched to a gene. The CDR3 reads CASSLGTSGSRSYNEQFF. CDR3 sequence (DNA): TGTGCCAGCAGCTTAGGGACTAGCGGGAGCCGGTCCTACAATGAGCAGTTCTTC.

This clonotype was counted many times. DNA of the CDR3: TGCGCCAGCAGCCGCGAACAGGCTCAGGACACTGAAGCTTTCTTT. Amino acid sequence: CASSREQAQDTEAFF. V gene TRBV5-1 combines with J gene TRBJ1-1; the D gene is possibly TRBD1 (5 bases). Germline values: CDR1 SGHRS, CDR2 YFSETQ. This CDR3 contains 15 residues. V lost 4 bases, J lost 3 bases, and 16 bases lay in between.

The V call is TRBV7-9, the J call TRBJ2-7, with TRBD1 matching over 11 bases. Germline V CDR1 and CDR2: SEHNR, FQNEAQ (reference sequence). The J segment lost 3 bases and the V segment lost 5 bases, leaving 6 bases of the junction unmatched. The CDR3 loop spans 15 amino acids. CDR3 sequence reads: CASSGTGGTYYEQYF. For the CDR3, the DNA is TGTGCCAGCAGCGGGACAGGGGGGACTTACTACGAGCAGTACTTC.

This clonotype was observed at least ten times. V usage is TRBV9 and J usage is TRBJ2-3, with D perhaps matching TRBD2 (7 bases). The CDR3 sequence is 17 residues long. Per germline, CDR1 SGDLS and CDR2 YYNGEE. The V end lost 4 bases, the J end lost 1 base, and 19 bases lay between the germline ends. CDR3 residues: CASSSLGGGAGTDTQYF. CDR3 in DNA: TGTGCCAGCAGCAGTCTTGGTGGGGGGGCCGGCACAGATACGCAGTATTTT.

This chain links TRBV12-3 or TRBV12-4 with TRBJ2-5; 12 nucleotides align to TRBD2. This CDR3 has 13 amino acids. Losses at the gene ends were 7 bases for V and 4 bases for J; bases not matched to a gene: 1. The CDR3 DNA reads as TGTGCCAGCATGACTAGCGGGGGAGAGACCCAGTACTTC. Its translation: CASMTSGGETQYF.

This clonotype was recorded a few times. The rearrangement links TRBV7-2 to TRBJ2-1, with 9 bases lining up with TRBD1. The CDR3 has 17 residues. Germline values: CDR1 SGHTA, CDR2 FQGNSA. J was trimmed by 4 bases and V by 1 base; bases with no gene match: 8. CDR3: CASSLGPLTGGYNEQFF. DNA of the CDR3: TGTGCCAGCAGCTTAGGGCCCCTGACAGGGGGGTACAATGAGCAGTTCTTC.

The chain carries TRBV20-1 and TRBJ2-1, with 7 bases lining up with TRBD2. This CDR3 comprises 15 residues. Germline V lookup: CDR1 DFQATT, CDR2 SNEGSKA (reference sequence). V trimming: 6 bases; J trimming: 10 bases; junction bases outside the gene matches: 18. CDR3: CSAFDPLGGVEEQFF. For the CDR3, the DNA is TGCAGTGCCTTCGACCCTTTGGGGGGGGTGGAGGAGCAGTTCTTC.

This clonotype has more than one count but fewer than ten. J is TRBJ2-3 and V is TRBV14; possibly TRBD2 for D (6 bases). The CDR3 covers 16 residues. V lost 1 base and J lost 6, with 17 bases in between. Germline V CDR1 and CDR2: SGHDN, FVKESK. The CDR3 nucleotides are TGTGCCAGCAGCCAAGGTTGGGACTCTATAGCGGATACGCAGTATTTT. This gives the protein CASSQGWDSIADTQYF.

This clonotype was seen more than once but under ten times. V and J are TRBV6-1 and TRBJ2-2, with 8 bases matching TRBD2. The CDR3 has 14 amino acids. Germline lookup yields CDR1 MNHNS and CDR2 SASEGT. V shed 11 bases, J shed 1 base, and the junction held 6 bases outside the gene matches. This CDR3 reads CAGRLARNTGELFF. DNA for the CDR3: TGTGCCGGCCGACTAGCGAGGAACACCGGGGAGCTGTTTTTT.

The chain has TRBV20-1 and TRBJ1-2; unclear D gene. V was trimmed by 6 bases and J by 13 bases, leaving 21 bases between them. The CDR3 runs to 12 residues. The germline V gene encodes CDR1 DFQATT and CDR2 SNEGSKA (reference sequence). The CDR3 spells CSAPGLHQFGTF. For the CDR3, the DNA is TGCAGTGCCCCCGGCCTCCATCAATTCGGCACCTTC.

The rearrangement joins TRBV20-1 to TRBJ2-7; D is unresolved. The CDR3 is made up of 13 amino acids. The V and J ends lost 2 bases and 1 base respectively, with 9 bases between them. CDR1 DFQATT and CDR2 SNEGSKA come from the germline V gene (reference sequence). The DNA for the CDR3 is TGCAGTGCTAGAATGGAGCTTTCCTACGAGCAGTACTTC. It codes for CSARMELSYEQYF.

This clonotype came up a few times. The chain employs TRBV7-8 and TRBJ1-5, with D unresolved. Germline V lookup: CDR1 SGHVS, CDR2 FQNEAQ. The CDR3 runs to 15 residues. Between the trimmed V and J ends, which lost 1 base and 4 bases, there was a span of 11 bases. For the CDR3, the DNA is TGTGCCAGCAGCTTAGATGGGCAGTATAATCAGCCCCAGCATTTT. This gives the protein CASSLDGQYNQPQHF.

This chain links TRBV15 with TRBJ1-1; unclear D gene. V lost 1 base and J 0 bases, leaving 6 bases between the germline ends. The CDR3 sequence is 14 residues long. Germline assignment: CDR1 LNHNV and CDR2 YYDKDF (reference sequence). The CDR3 DNA reads as TGTGCCACCAGCAGAGGACACCTGAACACTGAAGCTTTCTTT. Residues: CATSRGHLNTEAFF.

The chain carries TRBV12-3 or TRBV12-4 and TRBJ1-4; weak D call: TRBD1 (6 bases). The CDR3 contains 15 residues. The V end lost 3 bases, the J end lost 4 bases, and 12 bases lay between the germline ends. For the CDR3, the DNA is TGTGCCAGCAGTTTCGGGACACGAAGTAATGAAAAACTGTTTTTT. Translating it yields CASSFGTRSNEKLFF.

This clonotype was recorded many times. V and J are TRBV12-3 or TRBV12-4 and TRBJ1-2; D is unclear. CDR3 length equals 14 residues. V was pared by 0 bases and J by 2 bases, with 7 bases between. The CDR3 sequence: CASSLAGGNYGYTF. For the CDR3, the DNA is TGTGCCAGCAGTTTAGCAGGAGGCAACTATGGCTACACCTTC.

This rearrangement joins TRBV20-1 to TRBJ2-5; 11 nucleotides match TRBD2. Trimming cost V 5 bases and J 2 bases; bases outside gene matches: 10. This CDR3 region has 16 residues. CDR1 is DFQATT and CDR2 is SNEGSKA in the germline V gene (reference sequence). CDR3 coding DNA: TGCAGTGCTTTCACTACTAGCGGGAGTGTTCAAGAGACCCAGTACTTC. Protein product: CSAFTTSGSVQETQYF.